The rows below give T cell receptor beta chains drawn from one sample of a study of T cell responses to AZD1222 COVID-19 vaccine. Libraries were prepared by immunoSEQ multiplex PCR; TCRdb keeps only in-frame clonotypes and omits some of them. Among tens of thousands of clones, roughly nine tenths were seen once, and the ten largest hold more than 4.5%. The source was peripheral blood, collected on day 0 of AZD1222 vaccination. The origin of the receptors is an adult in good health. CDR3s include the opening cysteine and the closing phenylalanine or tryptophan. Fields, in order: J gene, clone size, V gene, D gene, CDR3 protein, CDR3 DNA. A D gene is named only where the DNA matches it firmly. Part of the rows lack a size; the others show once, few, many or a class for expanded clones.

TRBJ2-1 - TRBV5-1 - CASSLPTGRGRSSYNEQFF TGCGCCAGCAGCTTACCGACCGGGCGGGGAAGGAGCTCCTACAATGAGCAGTTCTTC
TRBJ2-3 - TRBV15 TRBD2 CATSRGWTSGGGDTQYF TGTGCCACCAGCAGAGGATGGACTAGCGGGGGCGGGGATACGCAGTATTTT
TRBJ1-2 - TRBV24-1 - CATSDRGAYGYTF TGTGCCACCAGTGACCGCGGTGCCTATGGCTACACCTTC
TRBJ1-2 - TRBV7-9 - CASSLRTNYGYTF TGTGCCAGCAGCCTACGTACTAACTATGGCTACACCTTC
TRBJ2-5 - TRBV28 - CASNQGGQETQYF TGTGCCAGCAACCAGGGGGGCCAAGAGACCCAGTACTTC
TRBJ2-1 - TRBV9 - CASSVGGANYNEQFF TGTGCCAGCAGCGTAGGTGGGGCGAACTACAATGAGCAGTTCTTC
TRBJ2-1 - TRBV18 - CASSPPNGEYNEQFF TGTGCCAGCTCACCACCGAACGGGGAATACAATGAGCAGTTCTTC
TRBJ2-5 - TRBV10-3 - CAIATRGSETQYF TGTGCCATCGCAACCAGGGGAAGTGAGACCCAGTACTTC
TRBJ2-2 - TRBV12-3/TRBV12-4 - CASSFVLLGELFF TGTGCCAGCAGTTTCGTCCTCCTAGGGGAGCTGTTTTTT
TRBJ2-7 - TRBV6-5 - CASSYRGTNEQYF TGTGCCAGCAGTTACCGGGGAACAAACGAGCAGTACTTC
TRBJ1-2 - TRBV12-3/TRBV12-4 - CASSSASGTILAF TGTGCCAGCAGTTCAGCTAGTGGGACAATACTCGCCTTC
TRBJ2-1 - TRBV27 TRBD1 CASSLLAGGNNEQFF TGTGCCAGCAGTTTACTGGCAGGGGGTAACAATGAGCAGTTCTTC
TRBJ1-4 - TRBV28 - CASSPPGSNEKLFF TGTGCCAGCAGCCCCCCGGGGTCTAATGAAAAACTGTTTTTT
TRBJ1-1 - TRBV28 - CASSPAWNTEAFF TGTGCCAGCAGTCCCGCCTGGAACACTGAAGCTTTCTTT
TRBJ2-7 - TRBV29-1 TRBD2 CSARLAGVFEQYF TGCAGCGCCAGACTAGCGGGAGTCTTCGAGCAGTACTTC
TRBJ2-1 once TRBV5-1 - CASSSTGTLFNEQFF TGCGCCAGCAGCAGCACCGGGACACTCTTCAATGAGCAGTTCTTC
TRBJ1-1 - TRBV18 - CATQYGEITEAFF TGTGCCACACAATACGGGGAGATCACTGAAGCTTTCTTT
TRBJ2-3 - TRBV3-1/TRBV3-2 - CASSQTYLDTQYF TGTGCCAGCAGCCAGACTTACCTAGATACGCAGTATTTT
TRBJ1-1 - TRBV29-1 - CSVERGAEAFF TGCAGCGTTGAGAGGGGGGCTGAAGCTTTCTTT
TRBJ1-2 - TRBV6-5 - CASSLRDIHYGYTF TGTGCCAGCAGCCTCCGGGACATCCACTATGGCTACACCTTC
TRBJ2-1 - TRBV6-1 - CASSERSASEGYEQFF TGTGCCAGCAGTGAACGGTCGGCTAGCGAGGGATATGAGCAGTTCTTC
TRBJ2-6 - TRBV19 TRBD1 CASSPGQGGRAGANVLTF TGTGCCAGTAGTCCTGGACAGGGAGGTAGGGCTGGGGCCAACGTCCTGACTTTC
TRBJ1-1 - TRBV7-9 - CASSPQKQITSEAFF TGTGCCAGCAGCCCACAGAAGCAGATCACTTCGGAAGCTTTCTTT
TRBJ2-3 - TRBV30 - CAWSAHGLTDTQYF TGTGCCTGGAGTGCCCACGGACTCACAGATACGCAGTATTTT
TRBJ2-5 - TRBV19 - CASRGVETQYF TGTGCCAGTAGAGGAGTCGAGACCCAGTACTTC
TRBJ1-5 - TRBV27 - CASRSKGAAGDQPQHF TGTGCCAGCAGATCAAAAGGGGCGGCAGGGGATCAGCCCCAGCATTTT
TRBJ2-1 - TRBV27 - CASSKTAPASSSYNEQFF TGTGCCAGCAGTAAGACAGCACCCGCCTCCAGCTCCTACAATGAGCAGTTCTTC
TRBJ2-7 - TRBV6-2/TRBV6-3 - CASSPDRHEQYF TGTGCCAGCAGTCCGGACCGGCACGAGCAGTACTTC
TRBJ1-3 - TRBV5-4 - CASSLGSGNTIYF TGTGCCAGCAGCTTGGGGTCTGGAAACACCATATATTTT
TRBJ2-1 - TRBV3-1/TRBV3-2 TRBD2 CASSQLGREIYNEQFF TGTGCCAGCAGCCAACTGGGGAGGGAGATCTACAATGAGCAGTTCTTC
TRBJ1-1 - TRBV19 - CASSLARGGPEAFF TGTGCCAGTAGTCTCGCTAGGGGAGGGCCTGAAGCTTTCTTT